This T cell receptor (beta chain) is drawn from a study of blood T cells in healthy people across ages. They isolated at least 6 million PBMCs from each sample. For the second PCR, which ran for about 7 to 12 cycles, a sample-barcoded 5' primer and a J-beta primer mix were used. TCRdb re-derived calls from the 5' RACE reads in MiXCR, one entry per CDR3 protein. This sample has about 930,000 distinct CDR3 sequences; approximately 32% occur once, and the top ten carry about a tenth. This clonotype was counted between two and nine times. Germline CDR1 and CDR2: ENHRY and SYGVKD. Trimming removed 2 bases from V and 2 bases from J, with 7 bases in between. The CDR3 runs 15 residues. The data also belong to a second study, concerning T cells of mothers and their children.

Material: blood. This clonotype was sampled from a woman between 40 and 55 years old in good health. The chain combines TRBV10-3 with TRBJ1-6; D may be TRBD1 (5 bases). CDR3 region: CAISEGATYNSPLHF. The DNA for the CDR3 is TGTGCCATCAGTGAGGGGGCTACCTATAATTCACCCCTCCACTTT.